The clone carrying this T cell receptor (beta chain) was seen only a few times. Its antigen is not known. Then a second PCR, running roughly 7 to 11 cycles, was carried out with a sample-barcoded 5' primer and a J-beta primer mix. TCRdb called the 5' RACE reads again in MiXCR, with one record for every CDR3 protein. The table shows 600,000 to 1,000,000 distinct CDR3 sequences, with around 25% occurring only once. The data derive from a study of blood T cells in healthy people across ages. Findings and caveats of the study: Bulk PBMC profiling left naive and antigen-experienced comparisons inconclusive. There was no known CMV status for donors, so expanded clonotype changes were possibly confounded. In these data, TCR beta diversity tracked strongly with naive T cell percentage.

The same sample was also used in a study of T cells of mothers and their children. As that report states: Over 9.5 million reads per mother and around 3.2 million per child were obtained.

The receptor was isolated from a boy aged 5 to 17 in good health. What was sequenced was blood.

DNA of the CDR3: TGTGCCAGCAGTTACTACGGACCCTTAGCCAAAAACATTCAGTACTTC. This codes for CASSYYGPLAKNIQYF. This sequence joins TRBV6-5 and TRBJ2-4; unclear D gene. V lost 1 base, J lost 0 bases, and 10 bases lay in between. The CDR3 totals 16 residues. Germline CDR1 and CDR2: MNHEY and SVGAGI.